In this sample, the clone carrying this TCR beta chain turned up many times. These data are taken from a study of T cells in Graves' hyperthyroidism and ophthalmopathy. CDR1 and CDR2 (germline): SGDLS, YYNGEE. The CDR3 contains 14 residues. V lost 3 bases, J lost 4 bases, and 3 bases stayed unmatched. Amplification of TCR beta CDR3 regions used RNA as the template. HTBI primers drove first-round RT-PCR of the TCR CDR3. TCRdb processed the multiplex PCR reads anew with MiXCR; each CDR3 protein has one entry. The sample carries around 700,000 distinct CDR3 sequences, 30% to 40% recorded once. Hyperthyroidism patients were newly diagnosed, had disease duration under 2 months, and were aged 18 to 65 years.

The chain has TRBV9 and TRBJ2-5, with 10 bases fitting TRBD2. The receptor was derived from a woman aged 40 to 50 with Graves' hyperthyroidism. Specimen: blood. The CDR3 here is CASSGPSGGETQYF. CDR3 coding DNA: TGTGCCAGCAGCGGCCCTAGCGGGGGAGAGACCCAGTACTTC.